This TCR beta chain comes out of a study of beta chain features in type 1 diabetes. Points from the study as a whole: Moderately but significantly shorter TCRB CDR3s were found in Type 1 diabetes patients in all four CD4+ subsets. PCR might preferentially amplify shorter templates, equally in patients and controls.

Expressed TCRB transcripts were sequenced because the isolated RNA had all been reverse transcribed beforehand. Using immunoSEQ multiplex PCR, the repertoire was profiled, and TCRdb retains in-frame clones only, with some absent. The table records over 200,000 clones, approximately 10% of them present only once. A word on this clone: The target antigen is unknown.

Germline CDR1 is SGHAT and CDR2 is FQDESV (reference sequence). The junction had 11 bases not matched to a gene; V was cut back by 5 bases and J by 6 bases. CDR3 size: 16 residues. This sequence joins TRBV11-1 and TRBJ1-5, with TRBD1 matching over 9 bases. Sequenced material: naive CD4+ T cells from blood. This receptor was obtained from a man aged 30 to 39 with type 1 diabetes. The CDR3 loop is CASSDRRDRDIQPQHF. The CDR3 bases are TGTGCCAGCAGCGACCGCCGGGACAGGGACATTCAGCCCCAGCATTTT.